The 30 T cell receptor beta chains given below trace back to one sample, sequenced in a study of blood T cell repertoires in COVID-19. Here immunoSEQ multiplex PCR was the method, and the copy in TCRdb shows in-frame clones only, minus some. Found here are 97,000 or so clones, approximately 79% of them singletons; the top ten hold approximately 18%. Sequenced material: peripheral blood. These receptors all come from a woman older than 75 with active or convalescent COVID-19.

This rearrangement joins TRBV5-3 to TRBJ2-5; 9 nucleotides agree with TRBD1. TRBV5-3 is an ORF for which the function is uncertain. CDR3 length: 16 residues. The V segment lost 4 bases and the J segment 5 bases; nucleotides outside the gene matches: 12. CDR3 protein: CARSPPRDRVGETQYF. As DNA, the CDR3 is TGTGCCAGAAGCCCGCCTCGGGACAGGGTAGGGGAGACCCAGTACTTC.

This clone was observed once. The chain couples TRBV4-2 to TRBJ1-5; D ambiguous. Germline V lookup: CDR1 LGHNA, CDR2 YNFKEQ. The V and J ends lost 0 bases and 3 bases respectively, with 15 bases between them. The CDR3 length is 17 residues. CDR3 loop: CASSQDGGGSVNQPQHF. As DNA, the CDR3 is TGTGCCAGCAGCCAAGATGGAGGAGGGTCGGTCAATCAGCCCCAGCATTTT.

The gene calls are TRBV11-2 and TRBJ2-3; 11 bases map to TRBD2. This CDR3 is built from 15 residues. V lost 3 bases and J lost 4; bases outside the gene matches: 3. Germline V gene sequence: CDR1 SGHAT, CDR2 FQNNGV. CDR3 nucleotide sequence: TGTGCCAGCAGCTTTAGCGGGAGGGCCTCAGATACGCAGTATTTT. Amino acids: CASSFSGRASDTQYF.

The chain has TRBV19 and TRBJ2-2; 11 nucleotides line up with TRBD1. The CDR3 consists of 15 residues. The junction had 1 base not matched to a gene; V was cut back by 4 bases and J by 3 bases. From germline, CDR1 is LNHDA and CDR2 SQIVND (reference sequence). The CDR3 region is CASSRTGGDTGELFF. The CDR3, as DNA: TGTGCCAGTAGTAGGACAGGGGGCGACACCGGGGAGCTGTTTTTT.

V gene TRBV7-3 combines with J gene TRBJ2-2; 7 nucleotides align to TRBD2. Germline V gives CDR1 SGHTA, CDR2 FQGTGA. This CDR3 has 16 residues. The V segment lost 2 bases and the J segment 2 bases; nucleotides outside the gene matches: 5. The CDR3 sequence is CASSLLGGRNTGELFF. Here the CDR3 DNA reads TGTGCCAGCAGCTTATTGGGCGGGAGAAACACCGGGGAGCTGTTTTTT.

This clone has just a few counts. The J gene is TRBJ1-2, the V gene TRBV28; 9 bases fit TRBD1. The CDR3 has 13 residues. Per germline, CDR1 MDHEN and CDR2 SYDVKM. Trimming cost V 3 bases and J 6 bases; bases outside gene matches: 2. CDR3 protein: CASSLWTGDGYTF. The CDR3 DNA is TGTGCCAGCAGTTTGTGGACAGGGGATGGCTACACCTTC.

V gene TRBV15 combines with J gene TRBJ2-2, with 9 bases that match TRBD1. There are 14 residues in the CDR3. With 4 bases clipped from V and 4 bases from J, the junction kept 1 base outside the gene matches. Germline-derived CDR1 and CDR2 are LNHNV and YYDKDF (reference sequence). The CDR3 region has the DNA TGTGCCACCAGCAAGGACAGGGGCACCGGGGAGCTGTTTTTT. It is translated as CATSKDRGTGELFF.

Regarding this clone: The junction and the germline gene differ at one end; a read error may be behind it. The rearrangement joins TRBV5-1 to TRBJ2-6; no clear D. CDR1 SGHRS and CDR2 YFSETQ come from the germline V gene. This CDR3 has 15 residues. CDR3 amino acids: CASSLGGTGANVLTF. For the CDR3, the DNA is TGTGCCAGCAGCTTGGGCGGAACTGGGGCCAACGTCCTGACTTTC.

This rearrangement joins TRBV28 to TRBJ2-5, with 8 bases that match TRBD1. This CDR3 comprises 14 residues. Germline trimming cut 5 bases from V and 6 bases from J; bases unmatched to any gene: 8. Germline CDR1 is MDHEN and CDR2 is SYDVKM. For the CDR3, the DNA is TGTGCCAGCAGTCAGACACAGGGGGTACAGACCCAGTACTTC. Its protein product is CASSQTQGVQTQYF.

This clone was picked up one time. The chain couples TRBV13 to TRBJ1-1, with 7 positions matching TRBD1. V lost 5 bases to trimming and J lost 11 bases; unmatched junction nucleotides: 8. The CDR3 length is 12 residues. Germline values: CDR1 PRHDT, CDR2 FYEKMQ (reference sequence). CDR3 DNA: TGTGCCAGCAGCCGCCAGACAGGGCCGGCTTTCTTT. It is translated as CASSRQTGPAFF.

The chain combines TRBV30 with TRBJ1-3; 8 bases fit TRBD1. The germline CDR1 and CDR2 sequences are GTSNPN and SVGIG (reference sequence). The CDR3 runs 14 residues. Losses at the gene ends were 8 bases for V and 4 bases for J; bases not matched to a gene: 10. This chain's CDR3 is CAGQWTGRGNTIYF. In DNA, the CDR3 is TGTGCCGGCCAGTGGACAGGGAGAGGAAACACCATATATTTT.

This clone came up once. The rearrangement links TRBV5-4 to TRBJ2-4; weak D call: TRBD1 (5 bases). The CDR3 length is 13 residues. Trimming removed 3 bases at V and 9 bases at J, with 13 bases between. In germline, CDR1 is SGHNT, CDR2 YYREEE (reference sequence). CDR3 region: CASSYDRNGIQYF. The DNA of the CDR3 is TGTGCCAGCAGCTACGACAGAAATGGCATTCAGTACTTC.

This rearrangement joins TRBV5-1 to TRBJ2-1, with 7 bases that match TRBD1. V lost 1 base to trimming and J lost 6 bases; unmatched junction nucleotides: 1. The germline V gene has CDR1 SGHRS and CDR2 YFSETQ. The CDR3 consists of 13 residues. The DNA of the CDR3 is TGCGCCAGCAGCTTGTCAGGGGGCAATGAGCAGTTCTTC. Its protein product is CASSLSGGNEQFF.

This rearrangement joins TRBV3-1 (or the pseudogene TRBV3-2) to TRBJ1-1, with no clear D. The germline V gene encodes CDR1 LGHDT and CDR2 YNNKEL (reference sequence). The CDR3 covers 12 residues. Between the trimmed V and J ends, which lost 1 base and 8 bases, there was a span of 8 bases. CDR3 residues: CASSQGAGEAFF. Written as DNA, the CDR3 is TGTGCCAGCAGCCAAGGGGCGGGCGAAGCTTTCTTT.

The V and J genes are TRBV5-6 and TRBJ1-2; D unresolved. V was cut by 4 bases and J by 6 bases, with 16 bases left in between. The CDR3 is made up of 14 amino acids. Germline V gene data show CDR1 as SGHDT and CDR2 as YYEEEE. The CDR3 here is CASSLNTGWHGYTF. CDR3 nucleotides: TGTGCCAGCAGCCTCAATACGGGTTGGCATGGCTACACCTTC.

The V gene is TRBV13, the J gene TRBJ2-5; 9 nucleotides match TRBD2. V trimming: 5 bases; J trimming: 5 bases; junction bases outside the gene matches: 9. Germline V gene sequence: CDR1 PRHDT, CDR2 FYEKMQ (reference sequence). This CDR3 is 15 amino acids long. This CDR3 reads CASSVKAGGGETQYF. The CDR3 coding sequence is TGTGCCAGCAGCGTAAAAGCGGGAGGAGGCGAGACCCAGTACTTC.

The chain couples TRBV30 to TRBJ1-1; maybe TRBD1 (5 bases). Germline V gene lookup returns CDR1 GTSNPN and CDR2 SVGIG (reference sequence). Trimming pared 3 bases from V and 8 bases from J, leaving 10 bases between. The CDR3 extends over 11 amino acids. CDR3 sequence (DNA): TGTGCCTGGAGCGGTAGGACAGAAGCTTTCTTT. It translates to CAWSGRTEAFF. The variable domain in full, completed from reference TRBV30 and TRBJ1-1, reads SQTIHQWPATLVQPVGSPLSLECTVEGTSNPNLYWYRQAAGRGLQLLFYSVGIGQISSEVPQNLSASRPQDRQFILSSKKLLLSDSGFYLCAWSGRTEAFFGQGTRLTVV.

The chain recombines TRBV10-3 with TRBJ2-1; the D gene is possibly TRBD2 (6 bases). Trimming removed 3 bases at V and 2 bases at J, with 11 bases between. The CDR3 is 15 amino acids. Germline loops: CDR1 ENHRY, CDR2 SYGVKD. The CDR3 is CAISETSPTYNEQFF. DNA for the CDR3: TGTGCCATCAGTGAAACTAGCCCGACCTACAATGAGCAGTTCTTC.

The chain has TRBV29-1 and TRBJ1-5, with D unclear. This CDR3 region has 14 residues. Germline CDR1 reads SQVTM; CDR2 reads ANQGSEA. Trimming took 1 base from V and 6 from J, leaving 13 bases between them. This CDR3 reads CSVEVGGGGQPQHF. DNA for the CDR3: TGCAGCGTTGAAGTAGGAGGAGGAGGTCAGCCCCAGCATTTT.

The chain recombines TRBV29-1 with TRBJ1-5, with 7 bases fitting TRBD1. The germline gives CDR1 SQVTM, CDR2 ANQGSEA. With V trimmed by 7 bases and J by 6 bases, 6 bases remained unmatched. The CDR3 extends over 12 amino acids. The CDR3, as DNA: TGCAGCGGCGGACAGGAAAGTCAGCCCCAGCATTTT. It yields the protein CSGGQESQPQHF.

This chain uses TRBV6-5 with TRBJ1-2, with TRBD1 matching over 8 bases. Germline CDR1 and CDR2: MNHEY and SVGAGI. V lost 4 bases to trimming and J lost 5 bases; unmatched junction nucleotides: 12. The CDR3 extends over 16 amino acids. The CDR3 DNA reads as TGTGCCAGCAGTTCCCTCTCCTCTGGACAGGGATATGGCTACACCTTC. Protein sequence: CASSSLSSGQGYGYTF.

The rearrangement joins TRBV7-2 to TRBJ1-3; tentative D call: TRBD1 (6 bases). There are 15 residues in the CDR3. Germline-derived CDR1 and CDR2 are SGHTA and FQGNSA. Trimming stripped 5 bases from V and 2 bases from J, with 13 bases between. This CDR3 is CASSPQWGPGNTIYF. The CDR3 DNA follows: TGTGCCAGCAGCCCACAGTGGGGGCCTGGAAACACCATATATTTT.

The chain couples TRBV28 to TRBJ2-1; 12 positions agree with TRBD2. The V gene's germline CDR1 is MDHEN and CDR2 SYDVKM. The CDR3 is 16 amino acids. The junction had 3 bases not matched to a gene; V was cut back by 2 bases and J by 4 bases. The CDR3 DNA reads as TGTGCCAGCAGTTTAGGCGGACTAGCGGGATACAATGAGCAGTTCTTC. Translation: CASSLGGLAGYNEQFF.

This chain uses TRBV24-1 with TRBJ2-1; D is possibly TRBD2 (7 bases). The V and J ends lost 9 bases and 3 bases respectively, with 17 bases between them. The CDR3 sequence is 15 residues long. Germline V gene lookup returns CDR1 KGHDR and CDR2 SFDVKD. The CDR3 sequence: CATYRRGPLYNEQFF. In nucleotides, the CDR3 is TGTGCCACCTACCGGCGGGGGCCGCTCTACAATGAGCAGTTCTTC.

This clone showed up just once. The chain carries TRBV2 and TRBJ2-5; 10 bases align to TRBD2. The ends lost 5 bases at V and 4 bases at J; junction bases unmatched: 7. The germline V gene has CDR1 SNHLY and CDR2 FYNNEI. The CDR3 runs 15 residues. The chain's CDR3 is CASSKPSGGGETQYF. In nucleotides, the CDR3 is TGTGCCAGCAGTAAGCCTAGCGGGGGAGGAGAGACCCAGTACTTC.

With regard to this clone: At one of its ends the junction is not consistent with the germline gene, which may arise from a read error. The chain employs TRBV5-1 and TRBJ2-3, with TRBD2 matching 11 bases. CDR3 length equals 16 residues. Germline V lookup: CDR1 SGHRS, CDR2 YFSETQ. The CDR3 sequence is CASSIAGGASTDTQYF. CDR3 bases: TGTGCCAGCTCCATAGCGGGGGGGGCTAGCACAGATACGCAGTATTTT.

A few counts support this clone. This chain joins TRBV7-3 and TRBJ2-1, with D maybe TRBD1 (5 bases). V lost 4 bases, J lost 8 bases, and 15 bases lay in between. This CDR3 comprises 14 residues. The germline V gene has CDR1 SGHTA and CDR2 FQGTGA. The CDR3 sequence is CASSSQAGYDEQFF. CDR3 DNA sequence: TGTGCCAGCAGCTCTCAAGCAGGGTATGATGAGCAGTTCTTC. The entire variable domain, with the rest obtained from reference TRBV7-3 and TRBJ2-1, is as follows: GAGVSQTPSNKVTEKGKYVELRCDPISGHTALYWYRQSLGQGPEFLIYFQGTGAADDSGLPNDRFFAVRPEGSVSTLKIQRTERGDSAVYLCASSSQAGYDEQFFGPGTRLTVL.

The CDR3 sequence is CASSPGQEHYNEQFF. The CDR3 coding sequence is TGTGCCAGCTCACCCGGACAGGAGCACTACAATGAGCAGTTCTTC. The rearrangement joins TRBV18 to TRBJ2-1; 7 bases map to TRBD1. Germline V gene data show CDR1 as KGHSH and CDR2 as LQKENI. CDR3 length: 15 residues. V gave up 3 bases and J gave up 3 bases; unmatched junction bases: 5.

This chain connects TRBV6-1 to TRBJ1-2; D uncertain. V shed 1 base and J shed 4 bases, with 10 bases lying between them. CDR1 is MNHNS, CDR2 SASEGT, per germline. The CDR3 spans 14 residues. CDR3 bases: TGTGCCAGCAGTGAAGATGCACGAGTCTATGGCTACACCTTC. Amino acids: CASSEDARVYGYTF.

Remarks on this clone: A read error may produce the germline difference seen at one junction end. As DNA, the CDR3 is TGTGCCGGTAGTTCGATGTCAGGGGGCGGGGAGACCCAGTACTTC. As protein: CAGSSMSGGGETQYF. The chain is built from TRBV19 and TRBJ2-5, with TRBD1 matching 8 bases. The germline V gene has CDR1 LNHDA and CDR2 SQIVND (reference sequence). The CDR3 spans 15 residues.